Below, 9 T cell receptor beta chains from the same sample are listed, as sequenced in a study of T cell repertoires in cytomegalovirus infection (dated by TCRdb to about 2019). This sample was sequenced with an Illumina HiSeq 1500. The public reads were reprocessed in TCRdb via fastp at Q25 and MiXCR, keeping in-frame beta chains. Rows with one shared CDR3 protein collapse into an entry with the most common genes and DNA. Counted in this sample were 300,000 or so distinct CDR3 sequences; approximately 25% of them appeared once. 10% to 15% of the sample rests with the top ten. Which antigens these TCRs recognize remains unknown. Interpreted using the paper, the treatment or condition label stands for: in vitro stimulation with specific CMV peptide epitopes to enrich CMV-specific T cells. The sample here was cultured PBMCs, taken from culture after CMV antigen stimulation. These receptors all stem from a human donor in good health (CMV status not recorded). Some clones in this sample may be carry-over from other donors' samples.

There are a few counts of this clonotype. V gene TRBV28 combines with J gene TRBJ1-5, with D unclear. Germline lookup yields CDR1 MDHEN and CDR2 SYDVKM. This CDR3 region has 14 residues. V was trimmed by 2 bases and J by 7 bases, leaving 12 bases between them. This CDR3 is CASSLGYARQPQHF. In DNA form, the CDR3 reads TGTGCCAGCAGTTTAGGGTACGCTCGACAGCCCCAGCATTTT. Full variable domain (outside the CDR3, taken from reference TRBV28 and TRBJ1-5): DVKVTQSSRYLVKRTGEKVFLECVQDMDHENMFWYRQDPGLGLRLIYFSYDVKMKEKGDIPEGYSVSREKKERFSLILESASTNQTSMYLCASSLGYARQPQHFGDGTRLSIL.

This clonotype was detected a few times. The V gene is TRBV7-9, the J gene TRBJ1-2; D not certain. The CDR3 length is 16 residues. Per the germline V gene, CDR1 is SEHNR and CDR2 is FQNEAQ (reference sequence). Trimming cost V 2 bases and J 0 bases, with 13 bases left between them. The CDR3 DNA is TGTGCCAGCAGCTTAAGTGTATGGGCAGCTAACTATGGCTACACCTTC. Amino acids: CASSLSVWAANYGYTF.

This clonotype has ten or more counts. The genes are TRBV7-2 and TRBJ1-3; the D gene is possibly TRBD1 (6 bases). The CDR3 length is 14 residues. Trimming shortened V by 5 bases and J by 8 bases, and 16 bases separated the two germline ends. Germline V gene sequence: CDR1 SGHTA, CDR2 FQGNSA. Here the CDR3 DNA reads TGTGCCAGCAGCCCGCGGGACACCAGAGACACCATATATTTT. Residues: CASSPRDTRDTIYF.

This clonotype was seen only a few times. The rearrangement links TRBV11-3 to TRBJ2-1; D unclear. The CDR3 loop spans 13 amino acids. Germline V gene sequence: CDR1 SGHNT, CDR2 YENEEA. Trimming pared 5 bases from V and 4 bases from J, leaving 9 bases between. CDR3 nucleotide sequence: TGTGCCAGCAGCCCGGCTAGTTACAATGAGCAGTTCTTC. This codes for CASSPASYNEQFF.

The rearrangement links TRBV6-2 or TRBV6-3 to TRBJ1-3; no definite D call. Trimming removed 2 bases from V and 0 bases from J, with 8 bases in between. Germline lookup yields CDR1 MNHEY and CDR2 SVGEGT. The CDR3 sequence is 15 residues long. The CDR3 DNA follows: TGTGCCAGCAGTTACGGTCGGGGCTCTGGAAACACCATATATTTT. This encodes CASSYGRGSGNTIYF.

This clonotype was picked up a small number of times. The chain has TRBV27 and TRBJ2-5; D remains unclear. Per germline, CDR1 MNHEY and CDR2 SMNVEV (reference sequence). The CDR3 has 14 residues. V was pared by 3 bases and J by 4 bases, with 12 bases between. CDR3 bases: TGTGCCAGCAGTTTCTTAGGATCTACAGAGACCCAGTACTTC. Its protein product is CASSFLGSTETQYF.

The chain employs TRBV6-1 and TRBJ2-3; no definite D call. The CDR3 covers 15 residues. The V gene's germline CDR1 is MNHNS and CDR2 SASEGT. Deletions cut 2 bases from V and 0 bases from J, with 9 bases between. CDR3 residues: CASSELRLSTDTQYF. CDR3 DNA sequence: TGTGCCAGCAGTGAATTACGCCTGAGCACAGATACGCAGTATTTT.

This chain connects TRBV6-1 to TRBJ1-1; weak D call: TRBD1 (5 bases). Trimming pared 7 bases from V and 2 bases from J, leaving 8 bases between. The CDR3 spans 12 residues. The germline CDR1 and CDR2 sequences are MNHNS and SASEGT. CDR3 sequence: CASKRGNTEAFF. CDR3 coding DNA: TGTGCCAGCAAGAGGGGAAACACTGAAGCTTTCTTT.

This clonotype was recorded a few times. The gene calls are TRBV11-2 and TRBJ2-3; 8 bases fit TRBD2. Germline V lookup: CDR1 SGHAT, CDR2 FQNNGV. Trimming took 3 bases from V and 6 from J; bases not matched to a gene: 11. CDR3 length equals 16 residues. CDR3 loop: CASSFIDGRVVDTQYF. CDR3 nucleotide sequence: TGTGCCAGCAGCTTTATTGACGGGAGGGTGGTGGATACGCAGTATTTT.